A single sample gave rise to the 9 T cell receptor beta chains below, sequenced in a study of cytomegalovirus exposure and HLA in healthy donors. The PCR used 60 Vbeta and 13 Jbeta primers. Profiled with immunoSEQ multiplex PCR; TCRdb holds only in-frame clones, not every one. The repertoire includes more than 150,000 clones, roughly 80% of them detected once, and roughly 8% sits in the top ten. Input material: PBMCs. All receptors come from a woman in her forties in good health and CMV-seropositive.

The chain recombines TRBV5-1 with TRBJ1-5; D may be TRBD1 (6 bases). The CDR3 has 15 residues. V lost 9 bases, J lost 1 base, and 17 bases lay in between. From germline, CDR1 is SGHRS and CDR2 YFSETQ. CDR3 sequence (DNA): TGCGCCACTACGACAGACAGGATAAGCAATCAGCCCCAGCATTTT. It specifies CATTTDRISNQPQHF.

V usage is TRBV6-6 and J usage is TRBJ2-7; 9 positions agree with TRBD1. This CDR3 spans 16 amino acids. The V gene's germline CDR1 is MNHNY and CDR2 SVGAGI (reference sequence). V was pared by 2 bases and J by 0 bases, with 5 bases of the junction left unmatched. CDR3 residues: CASSYLDRGGSYEQYF. The CDR3 DNA is TGTGCCAGCAGTTACCTGGACAGGGGAGGCTCCTACGAGCAGTACTTC.

The chain employs TRBV7-2 and TRBJ1-1; 10 bases agree with TRBD1. Germline assignment: CDR1 SGHTA and CDR2 FQGNSA. Trimming at V came to 5 bases and at J to 1 base, leaving 13 bases not matched to a gene. This CDR3 is built from 18 residues. In DNA, the CDR3 is TGTGCCAGCAGCCACAAGACCGGGACAGGGGCTCAGAACACTGAAGCTTTCTTT. This sequence encodes CASSHKTGTGAQNTEAFF.

CDR3 protein: CSFGATNEKLFF. The CDR3 region has the DNA TGCAGCTTCGGAGCAACTAATGAAAAACTGTTTTTT. This sequence joins TRBV29-1 and TRBJ1-4; D gene uncertain. The V gene's germline CDR1 is SQVTM and CDR2 ANQGSEA. V dropped 8 bases and J dropped 0 bases, with 7 bases sitting between them. This CDR3 region has 12 residues. Variable domain in full (rest from reference TRBV29-1 and TRBJ1-4): SAVISQKPSRDICQRGTSLTIQCQVDSQVTMMFWYRQQPGQSLTLIATANQGSEATYESGFVIDKFPISRPNLTFSTLTVSNMSPEDSSIYLCSFGATNEKLFFGSGTQLSVL.

This clone came up a few times. The chain carries TRBV2 and TRBJ1-5; D remains unclear. The CDR3 extends over 13 amino acids. V was cut by 8 bases and J by 0 bases, with 8 bases left in between. Germline lookup yields CDR1 SNHLY and CDR2 FYNNEI. In DNA, the CDR3 is TGTGCCAGCCGTAGTTATAGCAATCAGCCCCAGCATTTT. It is translated as CASRSYSNQPQHF. Based on the CDR3 plus reference TRBV2 and TRBJ1-5, the full variable domain is EPEVTQTPSHQVTQMGQEVILRCVPISNHLYFYWYRQILGQKVEFLVSFYNNEISEKSEIFDDQFSVERPDGSNFTLKIRSTKLEDSAMYFCASRSYSNQPQHFGDGTRLSIL.

The chain uses TRBV11-3 and TRBJ1-3, with a weak D call TRBD1 (5 bases). V lost 0 bases and J 1 base, leaving 10 bases between the germline ends. Germline values: CDR1 SGHNT, CDR2 YENEEA. The CDR3 length is 16 residues. The chain's CDR3 is CASSLDPRASGNTIYF. The CDR3 region has the DNA TGTGCCAGCAGCTTAGATCCCAGGGCGTCTGGAAACACCATATATTTT.

The chain uses TRBV19 and TRBJ2-1, with 13 nucleotides matching TRBD2. CDR3 length equals 14 residues. Trimming at V came to 8 bases and at J to 8 bases, leaving 6 bases not matched to a gene. Germline V gene lookup returns CDR1 LNHDA and CDR2 SQIVND (reference sequence). In DNA, the CDR3 is TGTGCCAGTGGACTAGCGGGAGACTGGGATGAGCAGTTCTTC. This codes for CASGLAGDWDEQFF. Full variable domain (outside the CDR3, taken from reference TRBV19 and TRBJ2-1): DGGITQSPKYLFRKEGQNVTLSCEQNLNHDAMYWYRQDPGQGLRLIYYSQIVNDFQKGDIAEGYSVSREKKESFPLTVTSAQKNPTAFYLCASGLAGDWDEQFFGPGTRLTVL.

The chain is built from TRBV30 and TRBJ2-5, with 14 bases identical to TRBD2. The better agreement between TRBJ2-7 and the DNA end casts doubt on the J call. CDR1 GTSNPN and CDR2 SVGIG come from the germline V gene (reference sequence). The length of the CDR3 is 15 residues. The CDR3 DNA follows: TGTGCCTGGAGTTTGGGACTAGCGGGAGTCAACGAGCAGTACTTC. It codes for CAWSLGLAGVNEQYF.

Written as DNA, the CDR3 is TGTGCCAGCAGCCCGGGGACAGGCGCCGGGGAGCTGTTTTTT. Residues: CASSPGTGAGELFF. The chain uses TRBV7-2 and TRBJ2-2; TRBD1 aligns across 8 bases. CDR1 and CDR2 from the germline V gene are SGHTA and FQGNSA. V lost 5 bases to trimming and J lost 6 bases; unmatched junction nucleotides: 5. The CDR3 contains 14 residues.